This T cell receptor beta chain is from a study of chemoradiotherapy in HPV16-positive cancers. Notes on the study in general: Candidate HPV-specific clones and E7-related TCR motifs grew in tumor during treatment. Better recurrence-free survival went with HPV-responsive T-cell expansion in HPV16-positive patients.

Generated by immunoSEQ multiplex PCR, the TCRdb table keeps only in-frame clones and is missing some. The repertoire holds 13,000 or so clones, with less than 70% as singletons. Over chemoradiotherapy, repertoires were sampled more than once. The CDR3 covers 13 residues. Germline V CDR1 and CDR2: GTSNPN, SVGIG (reference sequence). Germline trimming cut 4 bases from V and 3 bases from J; bases unmatched to any gene: 5. A word on this clone: The target antigen is unknown.

This sample was obtained from a patient who underwent chemoradiotherapy. The genes are TRBV30 and TRBJ2-7, with 8 bases matching TRBD1. The clonotype comes from a human donor with HPV-associated anogenital cancer. CDR3 region: CAWKTGQGYEQYF. Written as DNA, the CDR3 is TGTGCCTGGAAGACCGGACAGGGCTACGAGCAGTACTTC. The whole variable domain, remainder taken from reference TRBV30 and TRBJ2-7, is SQTIHQWPATLVQPVGSPLSLECTVEGTSNPNLYWYRQAAGRGLQLLFYSVGIGQISSEVPQNLSASRPQDRQFILSSKKLLLSDSGFYLCAWKTGQGYEQYFGPGTRLTVT.